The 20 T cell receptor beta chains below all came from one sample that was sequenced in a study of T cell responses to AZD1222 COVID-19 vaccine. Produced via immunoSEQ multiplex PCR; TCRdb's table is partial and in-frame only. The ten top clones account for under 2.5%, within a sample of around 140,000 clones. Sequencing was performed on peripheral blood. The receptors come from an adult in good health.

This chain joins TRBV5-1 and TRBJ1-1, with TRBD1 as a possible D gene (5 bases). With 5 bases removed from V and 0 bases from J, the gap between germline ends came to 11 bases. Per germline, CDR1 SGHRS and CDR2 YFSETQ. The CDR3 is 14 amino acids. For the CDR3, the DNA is TGCGCCAGCAGAGGAGGGGATCTGAACACTGAAGCTTTCTTT. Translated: CASRGGDLNTEAFF.

The CDR3 here is CSVVGPVSYNEQFF. CDR3 nucleotides: TGCAGCGTTGTGGGGCCCGTATCCTACAATGAGCAGTTCTTC. V is TRBV29-1 and J is TRBJ2-1; maybe TRBD1 (5 bases). The V end was cut by 4 bases, the J end by 1 base, with 11 bases between. CDR1 and CDR2 from the germline V gene are SQVTM and ANQGSEA. This CDR3 contains 14 residues.

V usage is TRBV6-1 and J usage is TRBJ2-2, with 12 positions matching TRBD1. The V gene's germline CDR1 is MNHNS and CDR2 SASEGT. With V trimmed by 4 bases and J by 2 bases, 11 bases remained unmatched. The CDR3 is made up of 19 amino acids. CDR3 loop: CASSAGTGGLSLNTGELFF. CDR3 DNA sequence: TGTGCCAGCAGTGCCGGGACAGGGGGCCTTTCACTCAACACCGGGGAGCTGTTTTTT.

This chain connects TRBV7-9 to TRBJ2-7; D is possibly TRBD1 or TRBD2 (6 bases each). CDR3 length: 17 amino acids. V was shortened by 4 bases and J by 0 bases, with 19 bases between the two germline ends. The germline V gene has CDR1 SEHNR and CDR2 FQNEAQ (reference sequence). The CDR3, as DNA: TGTGCCAGCAGCTCGAACCCGGGGGCAGGGAGCTCCTACGAGCAGTACTTC. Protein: CASSSNPGAGSSYEQYF.

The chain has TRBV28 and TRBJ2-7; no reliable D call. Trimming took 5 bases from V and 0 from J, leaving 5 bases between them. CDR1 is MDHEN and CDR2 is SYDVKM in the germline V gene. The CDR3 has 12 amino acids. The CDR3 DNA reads TGTGCCAGCAGTCCCTACTCCTACGAGCAGTACTTC. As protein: CASSPYSYEQYF.

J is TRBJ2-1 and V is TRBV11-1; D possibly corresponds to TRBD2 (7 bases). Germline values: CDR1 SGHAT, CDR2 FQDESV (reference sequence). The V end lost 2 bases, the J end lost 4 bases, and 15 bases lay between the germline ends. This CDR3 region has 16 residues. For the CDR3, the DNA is TGTGCCAGCAGCTTAAAGGGGGGGCTGGGGTACAATGAGCAGTTCTTC. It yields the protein CASSLKGGLGYNEQFF.

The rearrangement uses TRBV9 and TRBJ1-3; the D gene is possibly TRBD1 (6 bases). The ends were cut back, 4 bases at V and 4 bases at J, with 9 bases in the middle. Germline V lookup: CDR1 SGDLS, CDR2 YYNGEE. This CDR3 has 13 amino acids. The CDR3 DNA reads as TGTGCCAGCAGCCCCAGGGGCGGAAACACCATATATTTT. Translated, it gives CASSPRGGNTIYF. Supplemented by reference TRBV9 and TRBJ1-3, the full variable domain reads DSGVTQTPKHLITATGQRVTLRCSPRSGDLSVYWYQQSLDQGLQFLIQYYNGEERAKGNILERFSAQQFPDLHSELNLSSLELGDSALYFCASSPRGGNTIYFGEGSWLTVV.

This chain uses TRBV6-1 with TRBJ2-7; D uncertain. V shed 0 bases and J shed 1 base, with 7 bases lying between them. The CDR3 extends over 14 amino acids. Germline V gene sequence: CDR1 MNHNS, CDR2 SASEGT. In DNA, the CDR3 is TGTGCCAGCAGTGAAGCGGCGGCATCCTACGAGCAGTACTTC. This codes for CASSEAAASYEQYF.

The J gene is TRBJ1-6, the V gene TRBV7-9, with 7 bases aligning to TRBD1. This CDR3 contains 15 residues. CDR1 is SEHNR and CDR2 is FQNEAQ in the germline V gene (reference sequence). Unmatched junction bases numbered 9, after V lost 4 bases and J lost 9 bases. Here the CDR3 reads CASSSLGTDRSPLHF. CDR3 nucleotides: TGTGCCAGCAGCTCCCTGGGGACAGACCGTTCACCCCTCCACTTT. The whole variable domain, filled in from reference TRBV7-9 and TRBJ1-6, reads DTGVSQNPRHKITKRGQNVTFRCDPISEHNRLYWYRQTLGQGPEFLTYFQNEAQLEKSRLLSDRFSAERPKGSFSTLEIQRTEQGDSAMYLCASSSLGTDRSPLHFGNGTRLTVT.

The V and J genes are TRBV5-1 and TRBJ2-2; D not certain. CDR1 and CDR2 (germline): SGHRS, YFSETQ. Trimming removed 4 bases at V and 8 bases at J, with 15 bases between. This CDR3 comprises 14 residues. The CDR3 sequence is CASSLTPTEGELFF. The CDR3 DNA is TGCGCCAGCAGCCTGACCCCAACAGAAGGGGAGCTGTTTTTT.

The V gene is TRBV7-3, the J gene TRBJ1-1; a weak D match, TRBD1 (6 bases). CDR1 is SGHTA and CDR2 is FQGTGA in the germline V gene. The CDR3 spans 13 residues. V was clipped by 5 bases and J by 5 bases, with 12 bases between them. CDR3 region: CASSKQGNTEAFF. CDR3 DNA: TGTGCCAGCAGCAAACAGGGAAATACTGAAGCTTTCTTT.

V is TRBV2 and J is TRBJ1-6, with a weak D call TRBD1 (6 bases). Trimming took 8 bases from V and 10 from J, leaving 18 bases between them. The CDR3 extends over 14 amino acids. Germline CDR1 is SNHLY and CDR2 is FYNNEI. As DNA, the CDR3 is TGTGCCAGCCGGGAGGGGGGCGCTTACTCACCCCTCCACTTT. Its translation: CASREGGAYSPLHF.

The CDR3 region is CASSVAQTHYNSPLHF. CDR3 bases: TGTGCCAGCAGCGTAGCTCAGACACACTATAATTCACCCCTCCACTTT. The chain is built from TRBV9 and TRBJ1-6; D ambiguous. V shed 0 bases and J shed 3 bases, with 10 bases lying between them. This CDR3 is 16 amino acids long. Germline assignment: CDR1 SGDLS and CDR2 YYNGEE.

CDR3 coding DNA: TGTGCCAGTAGTGTACAGGGACTTAGCAATCAGCCCCAGCATTTT. Its protein product is CASSVQGLSNQPQHF. V usage is TRBV19 and J usage is TRBJ1-5, with a tentative D call TRBD1 (6 bases). The CDR3 length is 15 residues. From germline, CDR1 is LNHDA and CDR2 SQIVND (reference sequence). The ends were cut back, 5 bases at V and 0 bases at J, with 11 bases in the middle.

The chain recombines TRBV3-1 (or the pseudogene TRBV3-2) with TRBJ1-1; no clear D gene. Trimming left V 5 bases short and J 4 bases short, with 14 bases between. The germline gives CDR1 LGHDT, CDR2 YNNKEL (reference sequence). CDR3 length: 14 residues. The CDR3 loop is CASSNRAPGTEAFF. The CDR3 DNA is TGTGCCAGCAGCAACCGGGCCCCGGGCACTGAAGCTTTCTTT.

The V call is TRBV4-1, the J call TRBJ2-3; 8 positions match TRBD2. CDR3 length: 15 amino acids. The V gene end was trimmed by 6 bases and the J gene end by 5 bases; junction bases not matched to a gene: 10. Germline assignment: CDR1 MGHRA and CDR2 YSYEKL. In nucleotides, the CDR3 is TGCGCCAGCAGTGTTAGCGGGGTCCCCGGAGATACGCAGTATTTT. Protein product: CASSVSGVPGDTQYF.

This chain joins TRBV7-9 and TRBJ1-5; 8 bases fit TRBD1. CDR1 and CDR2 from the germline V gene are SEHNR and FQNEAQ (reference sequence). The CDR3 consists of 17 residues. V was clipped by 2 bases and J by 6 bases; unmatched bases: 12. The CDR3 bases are TGTGCCAGCAGCTTAAGGAGAAACAGACAGGGGAGTCAGCCCCAGCATTTT. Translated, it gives CASSLRRNRQGSQPQHF.

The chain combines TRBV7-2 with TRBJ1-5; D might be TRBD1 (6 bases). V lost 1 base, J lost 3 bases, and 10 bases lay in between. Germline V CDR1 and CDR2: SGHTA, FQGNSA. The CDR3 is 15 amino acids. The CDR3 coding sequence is TGTGCCAGCAGCTTAGAACAGGGTAACAATCAGCCCCAGCATTTT. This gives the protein CASSLEQGNNQPQHF.

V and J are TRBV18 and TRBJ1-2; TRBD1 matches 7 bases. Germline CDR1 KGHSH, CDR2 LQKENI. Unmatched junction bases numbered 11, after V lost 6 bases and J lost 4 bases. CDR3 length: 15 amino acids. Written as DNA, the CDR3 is TGTGCCAGCTCTCCCTCCCCCGGGACAGCCTATGGCTACACCTTC. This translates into CASSPSPGTAYGYTF.

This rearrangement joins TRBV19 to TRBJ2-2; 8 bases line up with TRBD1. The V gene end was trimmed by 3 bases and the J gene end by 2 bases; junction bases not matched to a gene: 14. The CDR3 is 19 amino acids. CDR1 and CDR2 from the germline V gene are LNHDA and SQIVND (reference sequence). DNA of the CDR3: TGTGCCAGTAGTATTCGTCCAGGGGGCGTGACGGTAAACACCGGGGAGCTGTTTTTT. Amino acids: CASSIRPGGVTVNTGELFF.